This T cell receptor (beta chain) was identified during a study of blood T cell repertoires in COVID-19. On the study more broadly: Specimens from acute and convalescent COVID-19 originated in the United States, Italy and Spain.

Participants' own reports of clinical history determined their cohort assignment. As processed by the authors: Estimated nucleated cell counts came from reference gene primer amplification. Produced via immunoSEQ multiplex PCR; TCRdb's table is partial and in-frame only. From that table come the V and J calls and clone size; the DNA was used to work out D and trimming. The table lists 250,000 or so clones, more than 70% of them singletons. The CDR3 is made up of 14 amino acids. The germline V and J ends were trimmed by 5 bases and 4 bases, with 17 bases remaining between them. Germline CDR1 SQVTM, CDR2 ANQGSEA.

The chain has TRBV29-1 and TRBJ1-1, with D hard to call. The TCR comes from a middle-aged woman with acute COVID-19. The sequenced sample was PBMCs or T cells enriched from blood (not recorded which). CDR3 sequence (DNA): TGCAGCGTTTTGACGAAACTGGAGCCCACTGAAGCTTTCTTT. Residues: CSVLTKLEPTEAFF.